A selection of T cell receptor beta chains follows, all from one sample in a study of breast tumors, draining lymph nodes, adjacent tissues. TCRdb passed the multiplex PCR reads through MiXCR, listing each CDR3 protein once. The repertoire holds 180,000 or so distinct CDR3 sequences, with roughly 29% as singletons. Sequencing was carried out using axillary lymph node tissue. The receptors originated from a female donor with breast cancer. Some clones in this sample may be carry-over from other donors' samples. Both conserved end residues are part of each CDR3. Fields, in order: CDR3 length, J gene, D gene, clone size, V gene, CDR3 DNA, CDR3 protein. D genes are given only for firm matches. Clone size appears in some rows only: once, few, many, or a class for an expanded clone.

15	TRBJ2-1	.	.	TRBV29-1	TGCAGCGTTGTTTACTACTTAGGGGATTGGAATGAGCAGTTCTTC	CSVVYYLGDWNEQFF
12	TRBJ1-5	.	many	TRBV7-9	TGTGCCAGCAGCTTGATGGATCAGCCCCAGCATTTT	CASSLMDQPQHF
13	TRBJ1-1	.	few	TRBV3-1	TGTGCCAGCAGCCAAGATCGAGGCACTGAAGCTTTCTTT	CASSQDRGTEAFF
15	TRBJ1-2	TRBD1	many	TRBV6-6	TGTGCCAGCAGTTTCCTACAGGGGGCAAACTATGGCTACACCTTC	CASSFLQGANYGYTF
14	TRBJ2-2	.	many	TRBV5-5	TGTGCCAGCAGCTTGTTAATGAACACCGGGGAGCTGTTTTTT	CASSLLMNTGELFF
16	TRBJ1-2	TRBD1	many	TRBV5-1	TGCGCCAGCAGCGCCGGGACAGGGGGAGGGTACTATGGCTACACCTTC	CASSAGTGGGYYGYTF
14	TRBJ2-5	.	many	TRBV20-1	TGCAGTGCTACAGGGCGGGACTCACAAGAGACCCAGTACTTC	CSATGRDSQETQYF
11	TRBJ2-7	.	many	TRBV2	TGTGCCACGATGTATGCTTACGAGCAGTACTTC	CATMYAYEQYF
13	TRBJ2-2	TRBD2	.	TRBV7-2	TGTGCCAGCAGCTATAGCGGGAGCGGGGAGCTGTTTTTT	CASSYSGSGELFF
14	TRBJ2-7	.	many	TRBV6-1	TGTGCCATCTTCGTACAGGGACCCGTCGACGAGCAGTACTTC	CAIFVQGPVDEQYF
16	TRBJ2-3	TRBD2	many	TRBV12-3/TRBV12-4	TGTGCCAGCAGTCCGTGGACTAGCGGGGGTGCTGATACGCAGTATTTT	CASSPWTSGGADTQYF
16	TRBJ2-5	.	.	TRBV5-4	TGTGCCAGCAGCCCTCTTGCGACAGGCCCCTACGAGACCCTGTACTTC	CASSPLATGPYETLYF
13	TRBJ2-1	.	many	TRBV6-5	TGTGCCAGCGGCTACGGAACCGGGGATGAGCAGTTCTTC	CASGYGTGDEQFF
15	TRBJ2-7	TRBD1	many	TRBV5-6	TGTGCCAGCAGCTTGTACAGGGGAGTTCTCTACGAGCAGTACTTC	CASSLYRGVLYEQYF
16	TRBJ2-1	TRBD2	many	TRBV4-2	TGTGCCAGCAGCCAAGATGACGGGGGGGGGAACAATGAGCAGTTCTTC	CASSQDDGGGNNEQFF
15	TRBJ2-7	.	many	TRBV28	TGTGCCAGTACTCCGTTGACAGGAGGCACCTACGAGCAGTACTTC	CASTPLTGGTYEQYF
15	TRBJ1-6	TRBD1	many	TRBV2	TGTGCCAGCAGCCTTGGAGGGACAGCTAATTCACCCCTCCACTTT	CASSLGGTANSPLHF
12	TRBJ1-2	.	.	TRBV5-1	TGCGCCAGCTTAAGAGGGGCGAGAGGCTACACCTTC	CASLRGARGYTF
14	TRBJ1-2	.	many	TRBV4-2	TGTGCCAGCAGCCAAGGCTCCGAAGGCTATGGCTACACCTTC	CASSQGSEGYGYTF
13	TRBJ2-7	.	many	TRBV19	TGTGCCAGTAGTACCTCGGACGGCTACGAGCAGTACTTC	CASSTSDGYEQYF
16	TRBJ2-1	TRBD2	many	TRBV4-3	TGCGCCAGCAGCCAAGCCCTAGCGGGAGGGCCTAATGAGCAGTTCTTC	CASSQALAGGPNEQFF
15	TRBJ2-7	.	many	TRBV6-5	TGTGCCAGCAGACCCGACAGGAGAGGGCCCTACGAGCAGTACTTC	CASRPDRRGPYEQYF
15	TRBJ2-2	.	many	TRBV4-2	TGTGCCAGCAGCCAACAACTAGCTGGTACCGGGGAGCTGTTTTTT	CASSQQLAGTGELFF
14	TRBJ1-2	.	many	TRBV6-5	TGTGCCAGCAGTTTCTTAGACAGACACTATGGCTACACCTTC	CASSFLDRHYGYTF
14	TRBJ2-3	.	many	TRBV29-1	TGCAGCGTTGAACGCTATCAGATGGGAGATACGCAGTATTTT	CSVERYQMGDTQYF
13	TRBJ2-7	.	.	TRBV7-8	TGTGCCAGCAGTGCTAGTGGGGGCATGCGGCAGTACTTC	CASSASGGMRQYF
12	TRBJ1-4	.	many	TRBV6-2/TRBV6-3	TGTGCCAGCGCCAGGGTTTTTGAAAAACTGTTTTTT	CASARVFEKLFF
14	TRBJ2-3	TRBD2	many	TRBV11-2	TGTGCCAGCACCTCCCTCCGGGGGGAGGGTACGCAGTATTTT	CASTSLRGEGTQYF
15	TRBJ1-6	.	.	TRBV5-1	TGCGCCAGCAGCTTGGGCGGCAATCTCAACTCACCCCTCCACTTT	CASSLGGNLNSPLHF
14	TRBJ2-7	.	few	TRBV3-2	TGTGCCAGCAGCCAAGTAACAGGGAGGGACGAGCAGTACTTC	CASSQVTGRDEQYF
16	TRBJ2-1	TRBD2	.	TRBV20-1	TGCAGTGCTAGAGATGTCACTAGCGGGTACCCACCCCCGGAGTTCTTC	CSARDVTSGYPPPEFF